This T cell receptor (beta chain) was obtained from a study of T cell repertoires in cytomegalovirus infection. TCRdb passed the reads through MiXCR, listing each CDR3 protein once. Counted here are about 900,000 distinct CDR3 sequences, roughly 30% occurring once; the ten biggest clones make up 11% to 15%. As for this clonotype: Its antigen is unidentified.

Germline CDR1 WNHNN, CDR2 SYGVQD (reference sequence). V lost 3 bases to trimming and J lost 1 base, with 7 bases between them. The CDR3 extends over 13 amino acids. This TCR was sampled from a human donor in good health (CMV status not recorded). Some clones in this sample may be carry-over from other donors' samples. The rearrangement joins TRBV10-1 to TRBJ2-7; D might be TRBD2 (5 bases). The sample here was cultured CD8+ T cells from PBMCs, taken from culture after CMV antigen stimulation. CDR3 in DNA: TGCGCCAGCAGTGACGGGAATTCCTACGAGCAGTACTTC. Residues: CASSDGNSYEQYF.